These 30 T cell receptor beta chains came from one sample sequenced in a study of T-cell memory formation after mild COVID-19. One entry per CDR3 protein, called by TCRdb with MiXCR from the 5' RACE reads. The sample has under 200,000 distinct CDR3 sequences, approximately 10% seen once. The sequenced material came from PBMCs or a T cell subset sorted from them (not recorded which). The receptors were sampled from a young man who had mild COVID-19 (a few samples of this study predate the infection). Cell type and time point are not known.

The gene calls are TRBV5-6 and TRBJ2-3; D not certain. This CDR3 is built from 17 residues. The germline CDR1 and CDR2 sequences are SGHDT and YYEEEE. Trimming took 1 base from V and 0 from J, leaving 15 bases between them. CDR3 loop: CASSLNLYRRSTDTQYF. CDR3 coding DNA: TGTGCCAGCAGCTTGAATCTGTACAGACGGAGCACAGATACGCAGTATTTT.

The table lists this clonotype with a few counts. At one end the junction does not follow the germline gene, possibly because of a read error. CDR3 region: CASRLDSSRQQYF. The CDR3 nucleotides read TGCGCCAGCAGGTTGGATAGCAGCCGGCAGCAGTACTTC. The chain is built from TRBV5-1 and TRBJ2-7, with D uncertain. The CDR3 spans 13 residues. Germline CDR1 is SGHRS and CDR2 is YFSETQ.

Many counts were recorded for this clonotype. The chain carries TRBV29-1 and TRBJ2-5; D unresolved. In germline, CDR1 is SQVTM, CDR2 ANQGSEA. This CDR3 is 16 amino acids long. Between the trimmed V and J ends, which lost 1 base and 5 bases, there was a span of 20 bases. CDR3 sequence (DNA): TGCAGCGTTGAAGGAGCAACCGGTGTTGGGCCGGAGACCCAGTACTTC. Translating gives CSVEGATGVGPETQYF.

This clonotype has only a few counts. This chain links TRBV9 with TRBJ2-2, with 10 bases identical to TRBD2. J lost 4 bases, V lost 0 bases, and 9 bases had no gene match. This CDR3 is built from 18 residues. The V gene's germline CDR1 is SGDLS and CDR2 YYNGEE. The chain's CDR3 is CASSVVPSGGLSTGELFF. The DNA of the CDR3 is TGTGCCAGCAGCGTAGTGCCTAGCGGGGGACTATCCACCGGGGAGCTGTTTTTT. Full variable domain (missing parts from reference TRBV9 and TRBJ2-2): DSGVTQTPKHLITATGQRVTLRCSPRSGDLSVYWYQQSLDQGLQFLIQYYNGEERAKGNILERFSAQQFPDLHSELNLSSLELGDSALYFCASSVVPSGGLSTGELFFGEGSRLTVL.

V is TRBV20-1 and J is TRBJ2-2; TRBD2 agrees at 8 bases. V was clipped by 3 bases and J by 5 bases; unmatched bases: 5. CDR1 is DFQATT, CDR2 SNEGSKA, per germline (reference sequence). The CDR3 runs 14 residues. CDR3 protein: CSARSLAGTGELFF. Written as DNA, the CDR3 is TGCAGTGCTAGGAGTCTAGCGGGTACCGGGGAGCTGTTTTTT.

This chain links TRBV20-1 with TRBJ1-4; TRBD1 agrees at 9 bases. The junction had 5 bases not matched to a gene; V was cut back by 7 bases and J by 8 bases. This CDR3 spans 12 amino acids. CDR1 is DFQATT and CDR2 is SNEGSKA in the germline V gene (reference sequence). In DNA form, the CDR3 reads TGCAGTGAGGGACAGGGTGACGAAAAACTGTTTTTT. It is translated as CSEGQGDEKLFF.

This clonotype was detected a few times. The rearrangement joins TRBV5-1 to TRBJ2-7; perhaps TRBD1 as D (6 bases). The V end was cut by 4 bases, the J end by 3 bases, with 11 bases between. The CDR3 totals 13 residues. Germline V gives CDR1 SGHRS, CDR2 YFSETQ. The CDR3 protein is CASSLQGDYEQYV. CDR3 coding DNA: TGCGCCAGCAGCCTACAGGGTGACTACGAGCAGTACGTC.

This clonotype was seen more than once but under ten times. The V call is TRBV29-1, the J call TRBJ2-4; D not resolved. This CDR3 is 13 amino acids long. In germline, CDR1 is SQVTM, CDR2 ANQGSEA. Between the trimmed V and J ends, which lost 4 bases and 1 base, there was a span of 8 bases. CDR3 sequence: CSVVPGAKNIQYF. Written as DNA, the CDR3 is TGCAGCGTTGTACCCGGGGCCAAAAACATTCAGTACTTC.

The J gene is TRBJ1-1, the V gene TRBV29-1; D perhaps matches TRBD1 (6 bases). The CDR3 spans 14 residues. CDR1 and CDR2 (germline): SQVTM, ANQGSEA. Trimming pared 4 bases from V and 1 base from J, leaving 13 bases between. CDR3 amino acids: CSVARTVRNTEAFF. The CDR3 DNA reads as TGCAGCGTTGCTCGGACAGTCCGGAACACTGAAGCTTTCTTT.

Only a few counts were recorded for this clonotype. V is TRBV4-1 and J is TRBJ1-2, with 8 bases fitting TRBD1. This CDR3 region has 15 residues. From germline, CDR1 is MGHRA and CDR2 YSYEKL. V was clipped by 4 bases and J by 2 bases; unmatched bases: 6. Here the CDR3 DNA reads TGCGCCAGCAGCCCGATCACAGGGGGGAACTATGGCTACACCTTC. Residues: CASSPITGGNYGYTF.

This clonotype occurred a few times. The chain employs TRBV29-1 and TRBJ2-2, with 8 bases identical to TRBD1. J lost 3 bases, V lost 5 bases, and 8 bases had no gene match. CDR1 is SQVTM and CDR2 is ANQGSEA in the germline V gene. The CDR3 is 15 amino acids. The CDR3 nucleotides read TGCAGCGTTTCGGGGGACAGGATCGACACCGGGGAGCTGTTTTTT. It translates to CSVSGDRIDTGELFF.

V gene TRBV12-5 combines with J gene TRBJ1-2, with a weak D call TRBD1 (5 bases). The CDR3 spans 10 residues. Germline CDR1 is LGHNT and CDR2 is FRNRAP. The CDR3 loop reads CAYQGDGYTF. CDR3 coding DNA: TGTGCCTACCAAGGGGACGGCTACACCTTC.

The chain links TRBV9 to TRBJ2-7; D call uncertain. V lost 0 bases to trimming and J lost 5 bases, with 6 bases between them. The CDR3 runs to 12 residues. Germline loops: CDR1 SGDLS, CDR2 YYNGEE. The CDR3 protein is CASSVGSHEQYF. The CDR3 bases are TGTGCCAGCAGCGTAGGTAGCCACGAGCAGTACTTC.

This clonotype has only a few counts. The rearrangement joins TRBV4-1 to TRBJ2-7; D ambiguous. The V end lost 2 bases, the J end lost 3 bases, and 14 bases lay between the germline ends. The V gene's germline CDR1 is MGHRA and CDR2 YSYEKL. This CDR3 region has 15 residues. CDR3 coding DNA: TGCGCCAGCAGCCAATTTTCTCGGCGAGGCTACGAGCAGTACTTC. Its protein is CASSQFSRRGYEQYF.

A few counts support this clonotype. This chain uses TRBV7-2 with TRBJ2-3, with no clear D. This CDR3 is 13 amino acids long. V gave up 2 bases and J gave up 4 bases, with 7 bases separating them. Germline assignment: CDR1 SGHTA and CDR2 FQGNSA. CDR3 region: CASSLTISDTQYF. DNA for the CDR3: TGTGCCAGCAGCTTAACGATCTCAGATACGCAGTATTTT.

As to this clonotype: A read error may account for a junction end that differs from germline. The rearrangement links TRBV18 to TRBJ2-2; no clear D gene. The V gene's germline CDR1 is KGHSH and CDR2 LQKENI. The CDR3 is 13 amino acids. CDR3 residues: CSSSPPNTGELFF. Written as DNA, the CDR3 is TGTTCCAGCTCACCACCGAACACCGGGGAGCTGTTTTTT. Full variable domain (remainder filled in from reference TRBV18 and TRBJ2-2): NAGVMQNPRHLVRRRGQEARLRCSPMKGHSHVYWYRQLPEEGLKFMVYLQKENIIDESGMPKERFSAEFPKEGPSILRIQQVVRGDSAAYFCSSSPPNTGELFFGEGSRLTVL.

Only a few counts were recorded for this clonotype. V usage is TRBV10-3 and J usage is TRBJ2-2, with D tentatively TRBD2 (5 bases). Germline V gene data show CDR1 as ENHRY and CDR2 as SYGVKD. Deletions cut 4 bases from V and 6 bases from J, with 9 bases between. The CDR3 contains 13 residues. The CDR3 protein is CAISAGTAGELFF. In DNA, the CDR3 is TGTGCCATCAGTGCGGGAACTGCCGGGGAGCTGTTTTTT.

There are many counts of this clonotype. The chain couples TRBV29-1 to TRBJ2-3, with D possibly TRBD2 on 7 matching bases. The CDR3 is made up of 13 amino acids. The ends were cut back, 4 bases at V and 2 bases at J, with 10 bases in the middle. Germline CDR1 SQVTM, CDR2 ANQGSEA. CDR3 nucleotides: TGCAGCGTTGCGGCGGGGGCCACAGATACGCAGTATTTT. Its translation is CSVAAGATDTQYF.

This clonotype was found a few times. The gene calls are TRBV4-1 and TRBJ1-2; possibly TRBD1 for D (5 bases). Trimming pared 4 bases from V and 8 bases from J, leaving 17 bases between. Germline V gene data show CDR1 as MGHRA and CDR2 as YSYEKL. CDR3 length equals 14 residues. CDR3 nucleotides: TGCGCCAGCAGCCGAGGGGACCCTGGGAGCGGCTACACCTTC. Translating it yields CASSRGDPGSGYTF.

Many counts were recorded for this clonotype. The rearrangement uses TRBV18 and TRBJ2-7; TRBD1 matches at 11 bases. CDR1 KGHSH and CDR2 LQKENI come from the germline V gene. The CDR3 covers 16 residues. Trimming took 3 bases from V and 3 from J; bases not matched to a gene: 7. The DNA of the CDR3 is TGTGCCAGCTCACCCAACGGGGGACAGGGGGTCTACGAGCAGTACTTC. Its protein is CASSPNGGQGVYEQYF.

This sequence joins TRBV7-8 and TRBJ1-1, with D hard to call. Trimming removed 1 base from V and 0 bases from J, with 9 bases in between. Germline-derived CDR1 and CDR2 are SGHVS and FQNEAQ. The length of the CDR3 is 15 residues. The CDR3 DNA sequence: TGTGCCAGCAGCTTAGTGTGGACTGTGAACACTGAAGCTTTCTTT. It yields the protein CASSLVWTVNTEAFF. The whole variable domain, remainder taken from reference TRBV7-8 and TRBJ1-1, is GAGVSQSPRYKVAKRGQDVALRCDPISGHVSLFWYQQALGQGPEFLTYFQNEAQLDKSGLPSDRFFAERPEGSVSTLKIQRTQQEDSAVYLCASSLVWTVNTEAFFGQGTRLTVV.

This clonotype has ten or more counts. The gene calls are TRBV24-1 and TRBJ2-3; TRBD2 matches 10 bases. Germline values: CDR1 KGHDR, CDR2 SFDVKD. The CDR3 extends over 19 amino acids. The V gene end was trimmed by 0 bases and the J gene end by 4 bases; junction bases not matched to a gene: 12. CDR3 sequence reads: CATSDLSEFQRGGSDTQYF. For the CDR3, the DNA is TGTGCCACCAGTGATTTGTCGGAGTTTCAGCGGGGGGGATCAGATACGCAGTATTTT.

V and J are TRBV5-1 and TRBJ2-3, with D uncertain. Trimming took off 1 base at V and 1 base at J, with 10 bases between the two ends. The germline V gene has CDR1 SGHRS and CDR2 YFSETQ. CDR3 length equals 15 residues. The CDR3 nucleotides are TGCGCCAGCAGCTTGAGACGGTTCGGCACAGATACGCAGTATTTT. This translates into CASSLRRFGTDTQYF.

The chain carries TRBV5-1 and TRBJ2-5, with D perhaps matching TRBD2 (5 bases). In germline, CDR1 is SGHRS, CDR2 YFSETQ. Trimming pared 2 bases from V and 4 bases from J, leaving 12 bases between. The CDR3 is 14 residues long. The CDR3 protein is CASSFSSSGETQYF. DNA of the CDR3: TGCGCCAGCAGCTTCTCTTCGAGCGGAGAGACCCAGTACTTC.

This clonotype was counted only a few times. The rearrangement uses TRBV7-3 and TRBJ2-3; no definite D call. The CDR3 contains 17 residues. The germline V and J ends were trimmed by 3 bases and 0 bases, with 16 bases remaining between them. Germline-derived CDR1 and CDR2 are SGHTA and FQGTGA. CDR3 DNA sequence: TGTGCCAGCAGCTTGAGCGTAGTAGACCCTAGCACAGATACGCAGTATTTT. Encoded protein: CASSLSVVDPSTDTQYF.

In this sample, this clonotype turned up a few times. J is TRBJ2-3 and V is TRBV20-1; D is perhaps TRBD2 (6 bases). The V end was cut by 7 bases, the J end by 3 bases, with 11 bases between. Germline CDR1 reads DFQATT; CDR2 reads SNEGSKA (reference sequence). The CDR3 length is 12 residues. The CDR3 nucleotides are TGCAGTGGGGGACGGGAGACAGATACGCAGTATTTT. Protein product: CSGGRETDTQYF.

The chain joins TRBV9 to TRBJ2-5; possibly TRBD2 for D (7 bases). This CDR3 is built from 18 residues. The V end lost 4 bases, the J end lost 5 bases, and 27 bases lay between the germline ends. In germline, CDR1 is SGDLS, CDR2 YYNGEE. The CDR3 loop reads CASSLGGGTPISGETQYF. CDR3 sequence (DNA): TGTGCCAGCAGCCTCGGGGGAGGGACACCTATCTCGGGGGAGACCCAGTACTTC.

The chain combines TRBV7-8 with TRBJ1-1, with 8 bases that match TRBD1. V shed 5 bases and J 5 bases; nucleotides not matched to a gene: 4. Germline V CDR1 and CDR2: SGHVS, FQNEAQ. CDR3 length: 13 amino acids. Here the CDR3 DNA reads TGTGCCAGCAGCCTCCGGACAGGGACTGAAGCTTTCTTT. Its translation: CASSLRTGTEAFF.

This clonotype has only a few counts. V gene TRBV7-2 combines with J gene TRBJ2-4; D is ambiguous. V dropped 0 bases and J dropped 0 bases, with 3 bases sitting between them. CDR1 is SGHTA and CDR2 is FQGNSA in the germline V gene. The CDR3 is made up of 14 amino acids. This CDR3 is CASSLALAKNIQYF. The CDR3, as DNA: TGTGCCAGCAGCTTAGCGCTAGCCAAAAACATTCAGTACTTC.

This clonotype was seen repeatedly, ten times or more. This CDR3 is CASSFYGGDNEQFF. The CDR3 DNA reads as TGCGCCAGCAGTTTCTACGGAGGGGACAATGAGCAGTTCTTC. V gene TRBV5-1 combines with J gene TRBJ2-1, with D possibly matching TRBD2 (6 bases). The V end was cut by 5 bases, the J end by 5 bases, with 14 bases between. Germline-derived CDR1 and CDR2 are SGHRS and YFSETQ. The CDR3 consists of 14 residues.